This is a list of T cell receptor beta chains from one sample in a study of shared clonotypes between healthy human individuals. Only in-frame clones appear in the TCRdb table, and some are missing; sequencing was by immunoSEQ multiplex PCR. The sample records roughly 1,800,000 clones, approximately 94% being singletons. Sample: naive CD8+ T cells sorted from blood. The receptors derive from a man younger than 30 in good health. The CDR3 runs from the conserved cysteine through the conserved F or W. The order of the fields is clone size, D gene, J gene, V gene, CDR3 protein, CDR3 DNA. The D gene is left open where the match is weak. Clone size, where shown, is once, few, many, or a class for clones that have expanded.

- - TRBJ2-1 TRBV5-1 CASSPDSYNEQFF TGCGCCAGCAGCCCTGACTCCTACAATGAGCAGTTCTTC
- TRBD1 TRBJ2-7 TRBV13 CASSLEGAYEQYF TGTGCCAGCAGCTTAGAGGGGGCGTACGAGCAGTACTTC
- - TRBJ1-2 TRBV5-6 CASSSNWYGYTF TGTGCCAGCAGCTCAAACTGGTATGGCTACACCTTC
- TRBD1 TRBJ2-1 TRBV29-1 CSGTGGYNEQFF TGCAGCGGTACAGGGGGCTACAATGAGCAGTTCTTC
- - TRBJ2-2 TRBV7-7 CASSLDRGRITGELFF TGTGCTAGCAGCTTAGATCGGGGGCGTATCACCGGGGAGCTGTTTTTT
once - TRBJ2-7 TRBV9 CASSVEGHDYEQYF TGTGCCAGCAGCGTAGAGGGGCACGACTACGAGCAGTACTTC
- TRBD2 TRBJ2-1 TRBV7-7 CASSIRAGPSSYNEQFF TGTGCTAGCAGCATTAGAGCGGGGCCGAGCTCCTACAATGAGCAGTTCTTC
- - TRBJ2-2 TRBV6-5 CAISANTGELFF TGTGCCATATCTGCGAACACCGGGGAGCTGTTTTTT
- TRBD1 TRBJ1-4 TRBV28 CASSSWTGAEKLFF TGTGCCAGCAGTTCTTGGACAGGGGCCGAAAAACTGTTTTTT
- - TRBJ2-7 TRBV2 CASSEGAGYGYEQYF TGTGCCAGCAGTGAAGGGGCAGGGTACGGCTACGAGCAGTACTTC
- - TRBJ2-7 TRBV4-1 CASSQTVGGSYEQYF TGCGCCAGCAGCCAAACCGTGGGGGGTTCCTACGAGCAGTACTTC
- - TRBJ2-7 TRBV9 CASSVDTGYEQYF TGTGCCAGCAGCGTAGATACAGGCTACGAGCAGTACTTC
- - TRBJ1-5 TRBV4-3 CASSQGWGELNQPQHF TGCGCCAGCAGCCAAGGATGGGGGGAGCTTAATCAGCCCCAGCATTTT
- - TRBJ2-2 TRBV30 CAWSEAVAGELFF TGTGCCTGGAGTGAGGCGGTTGCCGGGGAGCTGTTTTTT
- TRBD1 TRBJ2-3 TRBV27 CASSSDRARTTQYF TGTGCCAGCAGTTCCGACAGGGCCAGGACTACGCAGTATTTT
- TRBD1 TRBJ1-2 TRBV28 CASTLGQFRTYGYTF TGTGCCAGCACCCTGGGACAGTTTCGTACCTATGGCTACACCTTC
- TRBD1 TRBJ1-2 TRBV13 CASSLGGTENEGGYGYTF TGTGCCAGCAGCTTAGGAGGGACAGAGAATGAAGGAGGCTATGGCTACACCTTC
- TRBD2 TRBJ2-1 TRBV6-4 CASSDLPTSPGSNNEQFF TGTGCCAGCAGTGACCTCCCGACTAGCCCGGGTTCGAACAATGAGCAGTTCTTC
- TRBD2 TRBJ2-1 TRBV5-1 CASSLEVWTSGNEQFF TGCGCCAGCAGCTTGGAGGTTTGGACTAGCGGGAATGAGCAGTTCTTC
- - TRBJ2-3 TRBV7-9 CASSTQTSRSTDTQYF TGTGCCAGCAGCACGCAAACTAGCCGCTCCACAGATACGCAGTATTTT
- TRBD2 TRBJ2-7 TRBV5-6 CASSPDLAGGYEQYF TGTGCCAGCAGCCCCGACCTAGCGGGAGGGTACGAGCAGTACTTC
- - TRBJ2-5 TRBV7-3 CASSLDPTVQETQYF TGTGCCAGCAGCTTAGACCCGACAGTTCAAGAGACCCAGTACTTC
- - TRBJ2-7 TRBV6-1 CASSDFPTYEQYF TGTGCCAGCAGTGATTTTCCGACCTACGAGCAGTACTTC
- - TRBJ2-3 TRBV9 CASSDTSTDTQYF TGTGCCAGCAGCGACACGAGCACAGATACGCAGTATTTT
once - TRBJ2-2 TRBV27 CASSLQGTGELFF TGTGCCAGCAGTTTACAGGGAACCGGGGAGCTGTTTTTT
- TRBD2 TRBJ2-7 TRBV5-1 CASSLISGTSIYEQYF TGCGCCAGCAGCCTAATCTCCGGGACTAGTATCTACGAGCAGTACTTC
- - TRBJ2-7 TRBV10-2 CASSEWGYGAGQSYEQYF TGCGCCAGCAGTGAGTGGGGGTATGGGGCAGGACAATCCTACGAGCAGTACTTC
- - TRBJ2-3 TRBV9 CASSVDFRETDTQYF TGTGCCAGCAGCGTAGATTTCCGGGAGACAGATACGCAGTATTTT
- - TRBJ2-1 TRBV9 CASQGEQFF TGTGCCAGTCAGGGTGAGCAGTTCTTC